The text below deals with one T cell receptor (beta chain). Antigen specificity is unknown. The sample comes from a study of cytomegalovirus exposure and HLA in healthy donors. Study outcomes and limitations: Cytomegalovirus-associated status was assigned to about 150 TCR beta chains. Three CMV-associated chains were confirmed in vitro to be specific for CMV antigens.

The V gene lost 3 bases and the J gene lost 2 bases, with 12 bases spanning the gap. This CDR3 spans 14 amino acids. Germline values: CDR1 SGDLS, CDR2 YYNGEE. Method: immunoSEQ multiplex PCR; TCRdb's copy keeps in-frame clones and lacks some. Among about 280,000 clones, roughly 90% were seen once, and the ten largest hold approximately 0.9%. The sequence derives from a woman aged 18-29 years in good health and CMV-seronegative. Sequenced: PBMCs. The chain recombines TRBV9 with TRBJ2-7; tentative D call: TRBD2 (5 bases). DNA for the CDR3: TGTGCCAGCAGCGCCGCGGGTACGACCTACGAGCAGTACTTC. Translation: CASSAAGTTYEQYF.